This T cell receptor (beta chain) was identified in a study of blood T cell repertoires in COVID-19. CDR3 size: 17 residues. With V trimmed by 2 bases and J by 6 bases, 12 bases remained unmatched. Germline V gene sequence: CDR1 SGHNT, CDR2 YYREEE (reference sequence). Per the original data handling: Using reference gene primer amplification, nucleated cell counts were estimated. Clones were sequenced by immunoSEQ multiplex PCR, and TCRdb holds only the in-frame ones, with some missing. Clone size and the V and J calls come from that table; the DNA yielded D and trimming. The sample contains 250,000 to 300,000 clones, 86% of which appear only once.

The sequenced sample was peripheral blood. The receptor was derived from a woman in her thirties with active or convalescent COVID-19. The V gene is TRBV5-4, the J gene TRBJ2-3; 10 nucleotides align to TRBD2. CDR3 loop: CASSLRGSGGAVDTQYF. The DNA for the CDR3 is TGTGCCAGCAGCTTACGGGGAAGCGGGGGGGCCGTGGATACGCAGTATTTT.